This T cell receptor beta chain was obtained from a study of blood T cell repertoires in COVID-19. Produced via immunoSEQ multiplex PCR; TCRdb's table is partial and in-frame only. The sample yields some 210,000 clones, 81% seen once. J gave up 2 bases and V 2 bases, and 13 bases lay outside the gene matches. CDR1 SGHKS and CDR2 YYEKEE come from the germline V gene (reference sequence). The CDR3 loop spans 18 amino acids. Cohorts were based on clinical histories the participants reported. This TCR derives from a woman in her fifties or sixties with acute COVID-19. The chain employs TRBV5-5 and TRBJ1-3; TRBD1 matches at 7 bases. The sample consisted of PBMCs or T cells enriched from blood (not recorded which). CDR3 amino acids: CASSLSTSGRGTGNTIYF. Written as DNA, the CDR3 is TGTGCCAGCAGCTTATCCACGAGCGGCAGGGGGACTGGAAACACCATATATTTT.